This paragraph reports one TCR beta chain. The antigen is not known. This sample stems from a study of Ad26.COV2.S vaccination and SARS-CoV-2 variants. Turning to the study itself: Ad26.COV2.S, an intramuscular injection, was given once or twice 56 days apart. Regarding the study as a whole: Researchers cautioned that TCR breadth and depth analyses may have underestimated total T cell responses. Comparable non-spike TCR breadth was observed in vaccine and placebo recipients.

TCRdb's table, derived via immunoSEQ multiplex PCR, lists solely in-frame clones and lacks some. The repertoire holds about 400,000 clones, with roughly nine tenths as singletons. The germline V gene encodes CDR1 SEHNR and CDR2 FQNEAQ (reference sequence). There are 15 residues in the CDR3. The V end lost 4 bases, the J end lost 4 bases, and 17 bases lay between the germline ends. Treatment noted: around 19 received Ad26.COV2.S at low or high dose, single or two shots; roughly five received placebo; per-sample allocation not given. Samples came from day 63 after the first vaccine or placebo injection.

The clonotype originates from a person between 18 and 65 years old who received the Ad26.COV2.S COVID-19 vaccine or a placebo. The sample consisted of peripheral blood, taken in a trial of Ad26.COV2.S vaccine versus placebo. The genes are TRBV7-9 and TRBJ2-7; D is unresolved. The CDR3 bases are TGTGCCAGCAGCTCTGACCCCTTTCCCCATTACGAGCAGTACTTC. Its protein product is CASSSDPFPHYEQYF.